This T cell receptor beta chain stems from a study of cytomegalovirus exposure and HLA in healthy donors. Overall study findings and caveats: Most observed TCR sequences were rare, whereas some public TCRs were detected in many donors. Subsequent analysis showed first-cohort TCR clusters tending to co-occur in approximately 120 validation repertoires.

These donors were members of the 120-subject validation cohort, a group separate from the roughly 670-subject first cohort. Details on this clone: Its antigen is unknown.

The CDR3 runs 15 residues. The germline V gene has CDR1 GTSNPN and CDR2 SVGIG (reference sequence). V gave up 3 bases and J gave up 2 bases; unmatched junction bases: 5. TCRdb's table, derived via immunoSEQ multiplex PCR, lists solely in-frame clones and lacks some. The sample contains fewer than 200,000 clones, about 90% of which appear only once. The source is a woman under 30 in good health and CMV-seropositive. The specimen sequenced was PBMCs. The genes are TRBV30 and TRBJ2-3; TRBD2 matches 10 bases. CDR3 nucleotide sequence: TGTGCCTGGAGCTCAGGACTAGCGGTCACAGATACGCAGTATTTT. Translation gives CAWSSGLAVTDTQYF.